These 9 T cell receptor beta chains share one sample of origin, sequenced in a study of memory CD4+ T cells and cytomegalovirus serostatus. Single viable CD3+CD4+CD8-CD45RO+ cells were sorted as the memory CD4+ T cells. Here immunoSEQ multiplex PCR was the method, and the copy in TCRdb shows in-frame clones only, minus some. This table holds about 56,000 clones, about 80% found once. Sequencing used memory CD4+ T cells from blood. Every receptor here comes from an adult in good health and CMV-seropositive.

The chain uses TRBV12-2 and TRBJ1-1; the table calls TRBD1, which could not be checked here. TRBV12-2 constitutes a pseudogene. The CDR3 covers 16 residues. CDR3 residues: CASRASPGASDTEAFF. DNA for the CDR3: TGTGCAAGTCGCGCGTCGCCAGGGGCTTCAGACACTGAAGCTTTCTTT.

The rearrangement joins TRBV28 to TRBJ1-2; D gene ambiguous. CDR3 size: 11 residues. Trimming took off 5 bases at V and 4 bases at J, with 5 bases between the two ends. Germline-derived CDR1 and CDR2 are MDHEN and SYDVKM. The DNA for the CDR3 is TGTGCCAGCAGTCGCCTCTATGGCTACACCTTC. Translated, it gives CASSRLYGYTF.

The CDR3: CASQSSAGDYGYTF. CDR3 in DNA: TGTGCCAGCCAATCCTCCGCCGGGGATTATGGCTACACCTTC. The genes are TRBV28 and TRBJ1-2; no firm D call. V gave up 8 bases and J gave up 5 bases, with 18 bases separating them. Germline assignment: CDR1 MDHEN and CDR2 SYDVKM. This CDR3 is 14 amino acids long.

CDR3 coding DNA: TGTGCCAGCAGCCGGACAGAAGTCCAAGAGACCCAGTACTTC. It encodes CASSRTEVQETQYF. The chain links TRBV7-8 to TRBJ2-5, with D possibly being TRBD1 (6 bases). V was shortened by 5 bases and J by 1 base, with 11 bases between the two germline ends. In germline, CDR1 is SGHVS, CDR2 FQNEAQ. The CDR3 totals 14 residues.

Written as DNA, the CDR3 is TGTGCCAGCCACAGGGGGGGGTCGATGAACACTGAAGCTTTCTTT. Its protein product is CASHRGGSMNTEAFF. The chain couples TRBV7-2 to TRBJ1-1, with 8 positions matching TRBD1. Germline V gene lookup returns CDR1 SGHTA and CDR2 FQGNSA. V shed 8 bases and J 0 bases; nucleotides not matched to a gene: 8. The CDR3 totals 15 residues.

The gene calls are TRBV4-3 and TRBJ1-4; D possibly corresponds to TRBD1 (5 bases). With 4 bases removed from V and 6 bases from J, the gap between germline ends came to 18 bases. The CDR3 is 16 residues long. The germline gives CDR1 LGHNA, CDR2 YSLEER. This CDR3 is CASSRRYRRGDEKLFF. CDR3 bases: TGCGCCAGCAGCCGCCGCTACAGGCGAGGGGATGAAAAACTGTTTTTT.

This clone was recorded only once. This chain connects TRBV29-1 to TRBJ1-1; TRBD1 agrees at 7 bases. CDR1 is SQVTM and CDR2 is ANQGSEA in the germline V gene. The CDR3 runs 15 residues. V lost 8 bases to trimming and J lost 5 bases; unmatched junction nucleotides: 17. The CDR3 DNA is TGCAGCTCCCCCTCAGGGGGGGGATTAGGAACTGAAGCTTTCTTT. Residues: CSSPSGGGLGTEAFF.

J is TRBJ2-7 and V is TRBV10-2, with 15 positions matching TRBD2. Germline lookup yields CDR1 WSHSY and CDR2 SAAADI. This CDR3 is built from 13 residues. The V gene end was trimmed by 7 bases and the J gene end by 7 bases; junction bases not matched to a gene: 2. CDR3 nucleotide sequence: TGCGCCAGCACCGGACTAGCGGGAGGGGAGCAGTACGTC. Residues: CASTGLAGGEQYV.

This clone occurred once. The chain combines TRBV5-6 with TRBJ2-1; 8 bases are a match to TRBD2. From germline, CDR1 is SGHDT and CDR2 YYEEEE. The CDR3 sequence is 15 residues long. Losses at the gene ends were 1 base for V and 6 bases for J; bases not matched to a gene: 6. The CDR3 DNA follows: TGTGCCAGCAGCTTGTTCGGGAGGGGCCCCAATGAGCAGTTCTTC. Amino acid sequence: CASSLFGRGPNEQFF.